The 32 T cell receptor beta chains below all came from one sample that was sequenced in a study of CD8+ T cells in alopecia areata. TCR sequencing used cDNA made by reverse transcription of extracted RNA. Assay: immunoSEQ multiplex PCR; the TCRdb copy retains only in-frame clones and omits some. Of around 35,000 clones in the sample, 55% are singletons; the top ten hold under 50%. What was sequenced was NKG2D-high CD8+ T cells sorted from blood. The receptors come from a human donor with alopecia areata.

The chain has TRBV7-6 and TRBJ2-1; TRBD2 agrees at 9 bases. Germline CDR1 SGHVS, CDR2 FNYEAQ. This CDR3 is 15 amino acids long. V was pared by 3 bases and J by 6 bases, with 6 bases of the junction left unmatched. The CDR3 DNA follows: TGTGCCAGCAGCTTTGGGCTAGCGGGAAGCAATGAGCAGTTCTTC. Its translation: CASSFGLAGSNEQFF.

CDR3 protein: CASSESAGYTF. CDR3 in DNA: TGTGCCAGCAGTGAGTCTGCTGGCTACACCTTC. This chain links TRBV25-1 with TRBJ1-2, with unresolved D. Germline V gene sequence: CDR1 MGHDK, CDR2 SYGVNS. The V end was cut by 3 bases, the J end by 7 bases, with 6 bases between. CDR3 length: 11 residues.

This clone has a handful of counts. The V call is TRBV29-1, the J call TRBJ2-1; D perhaps matches TRBD2 (6 bases). The CDR3 spans 14 residues. Germline V lookup: CDR1 SQVTM, CDR2 ANQGSEA. Trimming cost V 3 bases and J 3 bases, with 12 bases left between them. The CDR3 loop reads CSVEGRGVYNEQFF. In DNA, the CDR3 is TGCAGCGTTGAGGGGCGCGGGGTCTACAATGAGCAGTTCTTC.

This sequence joins TRBV28 and TRBJ2-3, with D perhaps TRBD2 (6 bases). Trimming stripped 5 bases from V and 2 bases from J, with 14 bases between. The CDR3 spans 15 residues. Germline V CDR1 and CDR2: MDHEN, SYDVKM. The CDR3: CASSTLSGYTDTQYF. The CDR3 nucleotides read TGTGCCAGCAGTACCCTTAGCGGTTACACAGATACGCAGTATTTT.

The chain couples TRBV5-1 to TRBJ2-7; a weak D match, TRBD1 (6 bases). CDR1 SGHRS and CDR2 YFSETQ come from the germline V gene. The CDR3 has 13 amino acids. Deletions cut 4 bases from V and 1 base from J, with 9 bases between. In DNA form, the CDR3 reads TGCGCCAGCAGCCTCGGACAGTCCTACGAGCAGTACTTC. Translated, it gives CASSLGQSYEQYF.

The rearrangement uses TRBV4-2 and TRBJ1-6; D not resolved. V lost 1 base to trimming and J lost 5 bases, with 9 bases between them. This CDR3 has 15 residues. CDR1 is LGHNA, CDR2 YNFKEQ, per germline. This CDR3 is CASSQGGGNNSPLHF. CDR3 DNA: TGTGCCAGCAGCCAAGGTGGAGGTAATAATTCACCCCTCCACTTT.

Comment on this clone: Additional DNA sequences in this sample encode the identical CDR3. V is TRBV30 and J is TRBJ2-7, with TRBD2 identical over 12 bases. Germline CDR1 reads GTSNPN; CDR2 reads SVGIG (reference sequence). Trimming removed 3 bases from V and 6 bases from J; junction bases left unmatched: 6. The CDR3 extends over 14 amino acids. CDR3 DNA sequence: TGTGCCTGGAGGACTAGCGGGAGTAGGGGCGAGCAGTACTTC. Protein sequence: CAWRTSGSRGEQYF. The full variable domain, in which reference TRBV30 and TRBJ2-7 provide the parts outside the CDR3, is SQTIHQWPATLVQPVGSPLSLECTVEGTSNPNLYWYRQAAGRGLQLLFYSVGIGQISSEVPQNLSASRPQDRQFILSSKKLLLSDSGFYLCAWRTSGSRGEQYFGPGTRLTVT.

This clone appeared a few times. The CDR3 loop is CASSQSSRGRLNLSGNTIYF. The CDR3 nucleotides read TGCGCCAGCAGTCAATCCTCCAGGGGGCGGCTTAACCTCTCTGGAAACACCATATATTTT. This chain joins TRBV23-1 and TRBJ1-3, with 8 bases lining up with TRBD1. TRBV23-1 is labeled an ORF, and its function is uncertain. This CDR3 spans 20 amino acids. V was clipped by 0 bases and J by 0 bases; unmatched bases: 13.

In its sample, this clone is medium-sized. CDR3 nucleotides: TGTGCCAGCAGTCCCGTGGGGGCAGACCACGAGCAGTACTTC. Its translation is CASSPVGADHEQYF. This rearrangement joins TRBV28 to TRBJ2-7; possibly TRBD1 for D (6 bases). The CDR3 is 14 residues long. Germline V gene data show CDR1 as MDHEN and CDR2 as SYDVKM. V lost 5 bases and J lost 5, with 16 bases in between.

This clone appeared a few times. The gene calls are TRBV4-3 and TRBJ2-5; 7 nucleotides agree with TRBD1. V trimming: 4 bases; J trimming: 4 bases; junction bases outside the gene matches: 15. Germline CDR1 and CDR2: LGHNA and YSLEER. CDR3 length: 17 amino acids. The CDR3 sequence: CASSPYGAEAGGETQYF. The CDR3 DNA follows: TGCGCCAGCAGCCCCTATGGGGCGGAGGCAGGGGGAGAGACCCAGTACTTC.

This clone was counted between two and nine times. The chain couples TRBV5-1 to TRBJ2-7, with D perhaps matching TRBD2 (6 bases). Germline CDR1 is SGHRS and CDR2 is YFSETQ. The CDR3 has 15 amino acids. Trimming removed 7 bases at V and 4 bases at J, with 21 bases between. CDR3 sequence reads: CASALSWGESYEQYF. The CDR3 coding sequence is TGCGCCAGCGCCCTTTCATGGGGGGAGTCTTACGAGCAGTACTTC.

The gene calls are TRBV7-9 and TRBJ2-4; 7 nucleotides align to TRBD1. The CDR3 is 12 residues long. Germline V gives CDR1 SEHNR, CDR2 FQNEAQ (reference sequence). V lost 1 base, J lost 14 bases, and 5 bases stayed unmatched. CDR3 bases: TGTGCCAGCAGCTTAGGGACAGGTTATGAGTACTTC. As protein: CASSLGTGYEYF.

This clone was seen more than once but under ten times. The V call is TRBV7-9, the J call TRBJ1-1, with 8 bases lining up with TRBD1. Germline CDR1 is SEHNR and CDR2 is FQNEAQ (reference sequence). V was pared by 4 bases and J by 8 bases, with 3 bases of the junction left unmatched. The CDR3 contains 12 residues. The CDR3 loop is CASSSTGEEAFF. DNA of the CDR3: TGTGCCAGCAGCTCGACAGGGGAGGAAGCTTTCTTT. The entire variable domain, with the rest obtained from reference TRBV7-9 and TRBJ1-1, is as follows: DTGVSQNPRHKITKRGQNVTFRCDPISEHNRLYWYRQTLGQGPEFLTYFQNEAQLEKSRLLSDRFSAERPKGSFSTLEIQRTEQGDSAMYLCASSSTGEEAFFGQGTRLTVV.

As concerns this clone: The germline gene is not matched at one end of the junction; a read error may be the cause. J is TRBJ2-2 and V is TRBV7-9, with a weak D call TRBD1 (6 bases). Germline V gene sequence: CDR1 SEHNR, CDR2 FQNEAQ (reference sequence). The CDR3 loop spans 16 amino acids. CDR3 residues: CASSLKEGDNTRELFF. For the CDR3, the DNA is TGTGCCAGCAGCTTAAAAGAAGGGGACAACACCAGGGAGCTGTTTTTT.

This sequence joins TRBV2 and TRBJ1-1; tentative D call: TRBD1 (6 bases). Germline CDR1 is SNHLY and CDR2 is FYNNEI. This CDR3 has 15 residues. V was clipped by 6 bases and J by 1 base, with 15 bases between them. CDR3 protein: CASRQGYRTNTEAFF. In nucleotides, the CDR3 is TGTGCCAGCAGGCAGGGGTACCGGACGAACACTGAAGCTTTCTTT.

The chain combines TRBV5-4 with TRBJ2-7, with TRBD1 identical over 11 bases. The V and J ends lost 4 bases and 3 bases, in that order; junction bases with no gene match: 3. Germline assignment: CDR1 SGHNT and CDR2 YYREEE (reference sequence). CDR3 length: 14 amino acids. CDR3 region: CASSAGTGGYEQYF. The CDR3 region has the DNA TGTGCCAGCAGCGCCGGGACAGGGGGCTACGAGCAGTACTTC.

The gene calls are TRBV29-1 and TRBJ2-4, with 7 bases lining up with TRBD2. Germline CDR1 and CDR2: SQVTM and ANQGSEA. The V gene end was trimmed by 5 bases and the J gene end by 7 bases; junction bases not matched to a gene: 20. The CDR3 is 17 amino acids. Here the CDR3 DNA reads TGCAGCGTTCACGTTCGGGGGGAAGGCTTCCCTGGGAACATTCAGTACTTC. Translating it yields CSVHVRGEGFPGNIQYF.

The rearrangement joins TRBV7-9 to TRBJ2-1; D is perhaps TRBD1 (7 bases). Trimming stripped 0 bases from V and 9 bases from J, with 18 bases between. From germline, CDR1 is SEHNR and CDR2 FQNEAQ (reference sequence). CDR3 length: 16 residues. The CDR3 here is CASSLAEGPSGGEQFF. In DNA form, the CDR3 reads TGTGCCAGCAGCTTAGCGGAGGGGCCCTCAGGGGGTGAGCAGTTCTTC.

J is TRBJ1-2 and V is TRBV28, with a tentative D call TRBD1 (6 bases). In germline, CDR1 is MDHEN, CDR2 SYDVKM. This CDR3 region has 13 residues. Trimming took off 5 bases at V and 6 bases at J, with 13 bases between the two ends. The CDR3 loop is CASSITGLDGYTF. CDR3 coding DNA: TGTGCCAGCAGTATCACAGGGCTGGATGGCTACACCTTC.

V gene TRBV28 combines with J gene TRBJ2-7; D tentatively reads TRBD1 or TRBD2 (5 bases each). The CDR3 loop spans 14 amino acids. Trimming took 3 bases from V and 2 from J, leaving 11 bases between them. The germline CDR1 and CDR2 sequences are MDHEN and SYDVKM. The CDR3 DNA sequence: TGTGCCAGCAGTTTTGGGGCGGGCACCTACGAGCAGTACTTC. Encoded protein: CASSFGAGTYEQYF.

The chain uses TRBV7-9 and TRBJ2-1; a possible D gene is TRBD1 (5 bases). This CDR3 contains 13 residues. Germline V gives CDR1 SEHNR, CDR2 FQNEAQ (reference sequence). Trimming shortened V by 5 bases and J by 4 bases, and 9 bases separated the two germline ends. CDR3 DNA: TGTGCCAGCAGCAACCGACAGTACAATGAGCAGTTCTTC. Translating it yields CASSNRQYNEQFF.

This chain joins TRBV7-2 and TRBJ2-7, with D perhaps matching TRBD2 (5 bases). The CDR3 has 12 residues. The germline gives CDR1 SGHTA, CDR2 FQGNSA. V was pared by 2 bases and J by 3 bases, with 5 bases between. CDR3 residues: CASSLRGYEQYF. As DNA, the CDR3 is TGTGCCAGCAGCTTACGGGGCTACGAGCAGTACTTC.

As concerns this clone: Likely a read error: the CDR3 ends without its conserved phenylalanine or tryptophan. V and J are TRBV7-9 and TRBJ2-7; no definite D call. The V gene's germline CDR1 is SEHNR and CDR2 FQNEAQ (reference sequence). V gave up 0 bases and J gave up 6 bases, with 6 bases separating them. The CDR3 covers 12 residues. The CDR3 bases are TGTGCCAGCAGCTTAGCGGGCCGCGAGCAGTACCTC. Residues: CASSLAGREQYL.

V is TRBV7-9 and J is TRBJ2-7, with 11 bases identical to TRBD1. This CDR3 spans 17 amino acids. Germline lookup yields CDR1 SEHNR and CDR2 FQNEAQ (reference sequence). J gave up 5 bases and V 1 base, and 10 bases lay outside the gene matches. CDR3 residues: CASSLEAADRGLDEQYF. The CDR3 nucleotides are TGTGCCAGCAGCTTAGAAGCGGCGGACAGGGGGCTGGACGAGCAGTACTTC.

The sample holds a few counts of this clone. V usage is TRBV28 and J usage is TRBJ2-7, with TRBD2 identical over 8 bases. CDR3 length: 14 amino acids. In germline, CDR1 is MDHEN, CDR2 SYDVKM. The trim removed 5 bases at V and 5 bases at J, leaving 8 bases unmatched. CDR3 bases: TGTGCCAGCAGTCCTCCGGGACTAGTCGACGAGCAGTACTTC. Its protein is CASSPPGLVDEQYF.

The genes are TRBV11-2 and TRBJ2-7, with 11 bases lining up with TRBD1. This CDR3 comprises 17 residues. Per the germline V gene, CDR1 is SGHAT and CDR2 is FQNNGV. After removal of 1 base from V and 0 bases from J, the junction contained 5 bases not matched to a gene. The CDR3 sequence is CASSLVYGTGGSYEQYF. The CDR3 bases are TGTGCCAGCAGCTTAGTCTACGGGACAGGGGGCTCCTACGAGCAGTACTTC.

This clone has more than one count but fewer than ten. CDR3 sequence (DNA): TGTGCCAGTTGGCACTCCGGGGAGCTGTTTTTT. Protein product: CASWHSGELFF. This chain links TRBV19 with TRBJ2-2; D not certain. CDR3 length: 11 residues. Germline-derived CDR1 and CDR2 are LNHDA and SQIVND (reference sequence). V was clipped by 8 bases and J by 6 bases, with 7 bases between them.

Note on this clone: A far bigger clonotype differs at one base, so this is likely a read error. Different DNA sequences within this sample yield the same CDR3. V usage is TRBV5-4 and J usage is TRBJ2-1; 9 bases fit TRBD2. The ends lost 4 bases at V and 8 bases at J; junction bases unmatched: 13. Looked up from germline, CDR1 is SGHNT and CDR2 is YYREEE (reference sequence). The CDR3 is 16 residues long. The CDR3 spells CASSQDLAGGRDEQFF. The CDR3 coding sequence is TGTGCCAGCAGCCAAGATCTTGCGGGAGGGCGGGATGAGCAGTTCTTC.

This chain links TRBV4-3 with TRBJ1-2; D is unclear. The CDR3 has 17 amino acids. The germline V gene has CDR1 LGHNA and CDR2 YSLEER. The V end lost 4 bases, the J end lost 2 bases, and 20 bases lay between the germline ends. CDR3 sequence: CASSPFRSRTANYGYTF. DNA for the CDR3: TGCGCCAGCAGCCCTTTCAGGTCCAGGACGGCGAACTATGGCTACACCTTC.

This sequence joins TRBV5-6 and TRBJ1-5, with D uncertain. The V gene's germline CDR1 is SGHDT and CDR2 YYEEEE. Trimming shortened V by 0 bases and J by 4 bases, and 2 bases separated the two germline ends. This CDR3 comprises 12 residues. In DNA, the CDR3 is TGTGCCAGCAGCTTGGGTAATCAGCCCCAGCATTTT. It yields the protein CASSLGNQPQHF.

The V call is TRBV4-3, the J call TRBJ2-6; D not resolved. From germline, CDR1 is LGHNA and CDR2 YSLEER. This CDR3 spans 18 amino acids. Trimming pared 0 bases from V and 0 bases from J, leaving 12 bases between. CDR3 nucleotides: TGCGCCAGCAGCCAAGACCCAGGAACCTTCTCTGGGGCCAACGTCCTGACTTTC. As protein: CASSQDPGTFSGANVLTF.

V usage is TRBV2 and J usage is TRBJ1-2; 9 positions match TRBD1. CDR1 is SNHLY and CDR2 is FYNNEI in the germline V gene. V dropped 5 bases and J dropped 12; count of bases not matched to a gene: 10. The CDR3 contains 13 residues. This CDR3 is CASSSRDRVADTF. DNA of the CDR3: TGTGCCAGCAGTAGCCGGGACAGGGTGGCCGACACCTTC.